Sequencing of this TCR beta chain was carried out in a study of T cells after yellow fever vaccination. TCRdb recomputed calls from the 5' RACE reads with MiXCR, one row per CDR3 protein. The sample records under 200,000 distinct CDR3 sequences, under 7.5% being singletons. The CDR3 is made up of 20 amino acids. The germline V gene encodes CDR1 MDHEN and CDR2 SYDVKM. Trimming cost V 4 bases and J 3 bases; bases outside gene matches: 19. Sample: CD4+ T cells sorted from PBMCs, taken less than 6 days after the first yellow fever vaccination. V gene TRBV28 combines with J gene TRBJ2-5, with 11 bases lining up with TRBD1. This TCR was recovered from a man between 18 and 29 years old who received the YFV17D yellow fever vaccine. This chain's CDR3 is CASSSIYRDPGQGVEETQYF. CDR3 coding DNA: TGTGCCAGCAGTTCGATATACCGAGACCCGGGACAGGGGGTCGAAGAGACCCAGTACTTC.